The 11 T cell receptor beta chains below come from one sample, sequenced in a study of T-cell memory formation after mild COVID-19. TCRdb called the 5' RACE reads again in MiXCR, with one record for every CDR3 protein. The table includes roughly 250,000 distinct CDR3 sequences, roughly a sixth detected once. The sample consisted of PBMCs or a T cell subset sorted from them (not recorded which). The receptors stem from a man aged 18 to 30 who had mild COVID-19 (a few samples of this study predate the infection). Cell type and time point are not known.

Here the CDR3 reads CASSPPRHTGELFF. Here the CDR3 DNA reads TGCGCCAGCAGCCCCCCTCGGCACACCGGGGAGCTGTTTTTT. The chain carries TRBV4-3 and TRBJ2-2; D uncertain. This CDR3 spans 14 amino acids. Germline V gene lookup returns CDR1 LGHNA and CDR2 YSLEER. Trimming removed 4 bases at V and 3 bases at J, with 9 bases between.

V gene TRBV7-8 combines with J gene TRBJ2-5; 13 bases agree with TRBD2. V shed 3 bases and J 1 base; nucleotides not matched to a gene: 2. Germline lookup yields CDR1 SGHVS and CDR2 FQNEAQ. CDR3 length equals 16 residues. CDR3 DNA: TGTGCCAGCAGCTTCAGACTAGCGGGGGGCCAAGAGACCCAGTACTTC. It translates to CASSFRLAGGQETQYF.

V gene TRBV3-1 combines with J gene TRBJ2-5; D gene unclear. This CDR3 comprises 14 residues. Germline CDR1 is LGHDT and CDR2 is YNNKEL (reference sequence). The V end was cut by 4 bases, the J end by 8 bases, with 17 bases between. The DNA of the CDR3 is TGTGCCAGCAGCCTACTACACACCAAGAGAACCCAGTACTTC. Residues: CASSLLHTKRTQYF.

This clonotype was detected a few times. The genes are TRBV21-1 and TRBJ2-1; the listed D gene, TRBD1, was not tested against the DNA. TRBV21-1 is annotated as a pseudogene. This CDR3 is built from 14 residues. The CDR3: CASNGGQGAYEQFF. The DNA of the CDR3 is TGTGCCAGCAACGGAGGACAGGGGGCCTATGAGCAGTTCTTC.

V and J are TRBV29-1 and TRBJ1-1; tentatively, D is TRBD1 (6 bases). Germline lookup yields CDR1 SQVTM and CDR2 ANQGSEA. This CDR3 is built from 14 residues. V dropped 3 bases and J dropped 0 bases, with 11 bases sitting between them. CDR3: CSVDPTGLNTEAFF. The CDR3 region has the DNA TGCAGCGTTGACCCGACAGGATTGAACACTGAAGCTTTCTTT. Combining the CDR3 with reference TRBV29-1 and TRBJ1-1 gives the whole variable domain SAVISQKPSRDICQRGTSLTIQCQVDSQVTMMFWYRQQPGQSLTLIATANQGSEATYESGFVIDKFPISRPNLTFSTLTVSNMSPEDSSIYLCSVDPTGLNTEAFFGQGTRLTVV.

The rearrangement links TRBV12-3 or TRBV12-4 to TRBJ2-2; TRBD1 matches 8 bases. The CDR3 loop spans 18 amino acids. Trimming removed 7 bases from V and 0 bases from J; junction bases left unmatched: 13. The CDR3 DNA follows: TGTGCCAGCACCACGCCGGGACAGGTCCTGACGAACACCGGGGAGCTGTTTTTT. Translation: CASTTPGQVLTNTGELFF.

V is TRBV9 and J is TRBJ1-4; no clear D. Trimming took off 0 bases at V and 7 bases at J, with 10 bases between the two ends. Germline V gene sequence: CDR1 SGDLS, CDR2 YYNGEE. The CDR3 is 14 residues long. CDR3 protein: CASSVAAGSEKLFF. The CDR3 nucleotides are TGTGCCAGCAGCGTAGCTGCCGGGAGTGAAAAACTGTTTTTT.

J is TRBJ2-5 and V is TRBV12-3 or TRBV12-4; D gene ambiguous. The CDR3 has 13 residues. Trimming removed 7 bases from V and 5 bases from J, with 14 bases in between. The CDR3 protein is CASKTTVEETQYF. The DNA for the CDR3 is TGTGCCAGCAAGACAACGGTGGAGGAGACCCAGTACTTC.

The chain couples TRBV12-3 or TRBV12-4 to TRBJ1-1, with TRBD1 matching 9 bases. Losses at the gene ends were 5 bases for V and 11 bases for J; bases not matched to a gene: 9. This CDR3 region has 13 residues. The DNA of the CDR3 is TGTGCCAGCAGTCTACAGGGGGCCCATGGGGCTTTCTTT. Residues: CASSLQGAHGAFF.

There are many counts of this clonotype. The gene calls are TRBV7-2 and TRBJ2-5; D gene ambiguous. V lost 5 bases and J lost 1, with 5 bases in between. Germline assignment: CDR1 SGHTA and CDR2 FQGNSA. The CDR3 length is 12 residues. The CDR3 nucleotides are TGTGCCAGCAGCCGGGTCCAAGAGACCCAGTACTTC. This translates into CASSRVQETQYF.

This sequence joins TRBV5-1 and TRBJ2-6; 7 bases align to TRBD1. Germline trimming cut 0 bases from V and 0 bases from J; bases unmatched to any gene: 6. In germline, CDR1 is SGHRS, CDR2 YFSETQ. This CDR3 contains 18 residues. In nucleotides, the CDR3 is TGCGCCAGCAGCTTGGCCCCGACAGGGAGCTCTGGGGCCAACGTCCTGACTTTC. This codes for CASSLAPTGSSGANVLTF.